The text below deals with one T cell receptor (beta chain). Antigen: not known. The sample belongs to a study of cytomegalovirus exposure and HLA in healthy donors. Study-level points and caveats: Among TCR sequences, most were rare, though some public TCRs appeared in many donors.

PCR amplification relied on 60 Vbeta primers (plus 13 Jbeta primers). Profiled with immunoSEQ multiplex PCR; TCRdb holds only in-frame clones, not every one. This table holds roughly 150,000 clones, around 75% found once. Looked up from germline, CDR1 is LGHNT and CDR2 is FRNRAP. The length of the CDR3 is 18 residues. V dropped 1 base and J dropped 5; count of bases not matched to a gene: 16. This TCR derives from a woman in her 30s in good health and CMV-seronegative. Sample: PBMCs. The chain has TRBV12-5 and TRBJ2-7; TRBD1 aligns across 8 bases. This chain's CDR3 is CASGLEPPDREVIDEQYF. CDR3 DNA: TGTGCTAGTGGTTTGGAACCCCCGGACAGGGAGGTTATAGACGAGCAGTACTTC.